The clone carrying this T cell receptor beta chain has only a few counts. Antigen unknown. These data originate in a study of regulatory T cells in long-lasting Graves disease. General study results and limits: Analysis covered peripheral blood alone, not thyroid tissue.

Libraries of TCR beta came from iRepertoire HTBI primers plus Arm-PCR of CDR3 regions. Authors' data handling: From all samples, identification returned approximately 14 TRBJ and under 75 TRBV segments. TCRdb reanalysed the multiplex PCR reads using MiXCR and keeps one entry per CDR3 protein. In this record, the V and J calls reflect TCRdb's handling and not the investigators' own analysis. The sample has about 450,000 distinct CDR3 sequences; 23% are singletons. As to time point: persistent/refractory GD, antithyroid drugs over 5 years with positive TRAb. Preparation of the TCR library used RNA extracted from PBMCs. Sequenced material: peripheral blood mononuclear cells (PBMCs), taken when the disease was refractory, from a patient treated with antithyroid drugs. The sequence derives from a female donor with Graves disease.

As DNA, the CDR3 is TGTGCCAGTAGCCCGCCTGGGACAGGGAGGAATGGCTACACCTTC. This gives the protein CASSPPGTGRNGYTF. The chain combines TRBV19 with TRBJ1-2; 9 positions agree with TRBD1. Looked up from germline, CDR1 is LNHDA and CDR2 is SQIVND (reference sequence). Trimming at V came to 6 bases and at J to 6 bases, leaving 11 bases not matched to a gene. There are 15 residues in the CDR3.